This is a list of T cell receptor beta chains from one sample in a study of blood T cell repertoires in COVID-19. Assay: immunoSEQ multiplex PCR; the TCRdb copy retains only in-frame clones and omits some. The sample lists 250,000 to 300,000 clones, roughly 86% occurring once. The sequenced sample consisted of peripheral blood. The origin of the receptors is a woman aged 25-40 years with COVID-19, enrolled during active disease. CDR3s include the opening cysteine and the closing phenylalanine or tryptophan. Fields, in order: D gene, clone size, J gene, V gene, CDR3 protein, CDR3 DNA. D genes are given only for firm matches. Some rows mark clone size as missing; the rest say once, few, many or name a class of expanded clone.

TRBD1	NA	TRBJ1-5	TRBV9	CASSLGQGRKPQHF	TGTGCCAGCAGCCTCGGACAGGGACGAAAGCCCCAGCATTTT
NA	few	TRBJ1-1	TRBV5-4	CASRAVWTDTEAFF	TGTGCCAGCAGGGCGGTCTGGACTGACACTGAAGCTTTCTTT
TRBD1	NA	TRBJ1-5	TRBV28	CASRVTGGGQPQHF	TGTGCCAGCAGGGTCACAGGGGGGGGACAGCCCCAGCATTTT
NA	few	TRBJ1-6	TRBV5-4	CASSLGSSYNSPLHF	TGTGCCAGCAGCTTAGGGAGCTCCTATAATTCACCCCTCCACTTT
TRBD1	NA	TRBJ1-6	TRBV4-1	CASSQDAGGFYNSPLHF	TGCGCCAGCAGCCAAGATGCAGGGGGCTTCTATAATTCACCCCTCCACTTT
TRBD2	NA	TRBJ2-7	TRBV5-1	CASSLTSGSDEQYF	TGCGCCAGCAGCTTGACTAGCGGGAGTGACGAGCAGTACTTC
NA	NA	TRBJ2-1	TRBV7-3	CASSLTRVTYNEQFF	TGTGCCAGCAGCTTAACGAGGGTAACCTACAATGAGCAGTTCTTC
NA	NA	TRBJ1-5	TRBV4-2	CASSPLPGQLHF	TGTGCCAGCAGCCCGCTACCCGGACAGTTGCATTTT
NA	NA	TRBJ1-3	TRBV15	CATSAPPWPGNTIYF	TGTGCCACCAGCGCCCCACCCTGGCCTGGAAACACCATATATTTT
NA	once	TRBJ2-3	TRBV6-5	CAIRIGLSTDTQYF	TGTGCCATACGTATCGGACTCAGCACAGATACGCAGTATTTT
TRBD2	NA	TRBJ2-1	TRBV7-9	CASSAGLAGGNNEQFF	TGTGCCAGCAGCGCGGGACTAGCGGGAGGTAATAATGAGCAGTTCTTC
TRBD1	NA	TRBJ1-2	TRBV19	CASKDRAGNYGYTF	TGTGCCAGTAAGGACAGGGCCGGCAACTATGGCTACACCTTC
TRBD1	NA	TRBJ2-2	TRBV7-9	CASSLGDRDTGELFF	TGTGCCAGCAGTCTAGGGGACAGAGACACCGGGGAGCTGTTTTTT
NA	NA	TRBJ1-6	TRBV11-1	CASTTRADNSPLHF	TGTGCCAGCACCACGAGGGCAGATAATTCACCCCTCCACTTT
TRBD1	NA	TRBJ2-2	TRBV3-1/TRBV3-2	CASSQGQGRGTGELFF	TGTGCCAGCAGCCAAGGACAGGGTAGGGGCACCGGGGAGCTGTTTTTT
NA	NA	TRBJ1-6	TRBV4-3	CASSQDQGSAGYSPLHF	TGCGCCAGCAGCCAAGATCAGGGGTCAGCCGGGTATTCACCCCTCCACTTT
NA	once	TRBJ1-4	TRBV3-1/TRBV3-2	CASSLSGVNEKLFF	TGTGCCAGCAGCTTAAGCGGAGTAAATGAAAAACTGTTTTTT
TRBD1	NA	TRBJ2-1	TRBV24-1	CATSPGTGDPNEQFF	TGTGCCACCAGTCCTGGGACAGGGGATCCCAATGAGCAGTTCTTC
NA	NA	TRBJ2-3	TRBV5-6	CASSLLSGQGTDTQYF	TGTGCCAGCAGCTTACTATCAGGTCAGGGGACAGATACGCAGTATTTT
NA	NA	TRBJ1-4	TRBV25-1	CASSERGTNEKLFF	TGTGCCAGCAGTGAAAGGGGTACTAATGAAAAACTGTTTTTT
NA	NA	TRBJ1-1	TRBV30	CACRVYTEAFF	TGTGCCTGCAGGGTATACACTGAAGCTTTCTTT
NA	NA	TRBJ1-2	TRBV10-3	CAISESGQAGGYTF	TGTGCCATCAGTGAGTCGGGGCAGGCTGGAGGCTACACCTTC
TRBD2	NA	TRBJ2-3	TRBV7-6	CASSLGGSGRPGQRDTQYF	TGTGCCAGCAGCTTAGGTGGTAGCGGGAGGCCAGGACAGAGAGATACGCAGTATTTT
TRBD2	NA	TRBJ2-2	TRBV3-1/TRBV3-2	CASSRRAREVPDGELFF	TGTGCCAGCAGTCGACGGGCACGGGAGGTACCAGACGGGGAGCTGTTTTTT
TRBD1	NA	TRBJ2-5	TRBV28	CASKVPGQGVGGSQYF	TGTGCCAGCAAAGTACCGGGACAGGGGGTTGGGGGCTCCCAGTACTTC
NA	NA	TRBJ2-1	TRBV5-1	CASSLAHSAYNEQFF	TGCGCCAGCAGCCTAGCACATAGCGCCTACAATGAGCAGTTCTTC
TRBD2	NA	TRBJ2-1	TRBV5-1	CASSLAPASGRNEQFF	TGCGCCAGCAGCTTGGCCCCGGCTAGCGGGAGGAATGAGCAGTTCTTC
NA	NA	TRBJ1-2	TRBV9	CASSVLADYGYTF	TGTGCCAGCAGCGTTTTGGCCGACTATGGCTACACCTTC
TRBD1	NA	TRBJ1-2	TRBV28	CASSLSGQGVNRNYGYTF	TGTGCCAGCAGTTTATCTGGACAGGGGGTTAATAGAAACTATGGCTACACCTTC
NA	NA	TRBJ2-3	TRBV7-2	CASSWGLFLADTQYF	TGTGCCAGCAGCTGGGGACTTTTCCTGGCAGATACGCAGTATTTT
NA	NA	TRBJ1-4	TRBV15	CATTDRDNRGEKLFF	TGTGCCACCACCGATCGGGACAACCGTGGGGAAAAACTGTTTTTT
NA	once	TRBJ2-6	TRBV6-6	CASNQRSSGANVLTF	TGTGCCAGCAATCAAAGGAGCTCTGGGGCCAACGTCCTGACTTTC
TRBD2	NA	TRBJ2-7	TRBV5-5	CASSLGLDSYEQYF	TGTGCCAGCAGCTTAGGACTAGACTCCTACGAGCAGTACTTC
NA	NA	TRBJ1-1	TRBV29-1	CSVGQVEAFF	TGCAGCGTTGGGCAGGTTGAAGCTTTCTTT
NA	NA	TRBJ1-5	TRBV15	CATSRGGGLEPQHF	TGTGCCACCAGCAGAGGGGGGGGCTTGGAGCCCCAGCATTTT
NA	NA	TRBJ2-2	TRBV4-1	CASSQEGHRNANTGELFF	TGCGCCAGCAGCCAAGAGGGACACCGAAACGCGAACACCGGGGAGCTGTTTTTT
TRBD1	NA	TRBJ1-1	TRBV24-1	CATSDWDSEAFF	TGTGCCACCAGTGATTGGGACAGTGAAGCTTTCTTT
NA	NA	TRBJ1-1	TRBV18	CATFAETEAFF	TGTGCCACCTTCGCGGAAACTGAAGCTTTCTTT
NA	NA	TRBJ2-1	TRBV19	CASSVGLSGFSEQFF	TGTGCCAGTAGCGTAGGACTGAGCGGGTTCAGTGAGCAGTTCTTC
TRBD2	NA	TRBJ2-1	TRBV28	CASSVAGKYNEQFF	TGTGCCAGCAGTGTAGCGGGAAAGTACAATGAGCAGTTCTTC
NA	once	TRBJ2-7	TRBV7-8	CASSLARRGQYF	TGTGCCAGCAGCTTAGCTCGGAGGGGGCAGTACTTC